These 32 T cell receptor beta chains originate from one sample sequenced in a study of T-cell memory formation after mild COVID-19. TCRdb re-derived calls from the 5' RACE reads in MiXCR, one entry per CDR3 protein. The data show more than 80,000 distinct CDR3 sequences, approximately 13% seen once. The source material was PBMCs or a T cell subset sorted from them (not recorded which). All receptors come from an adult woman who had mild COVID-19 (a few samples of this study predate the infection). Cell type and time point are not known.

This clonotype was observed many times. The chain uses TRBV9 and TRBJ2-2, with D possibly being TRBD1 or TRBD2 (6 bases each). The V gene's germline CDR1 is SGDLS and CDR2 YYNGEE. Trimming took 2 bases from V and 5 from J, leaving 19 bases between them. The CDR3 length is 17 residues. CDR3 coding DNA: TGTGCCAGCAGCGTCGCCCCTGAGGGGGGAGTAACCGGGGAGCTGTTTTTT. This gives the protein CASSVAPEGGVTGELFF.

This clonotype came up a few times. The V and J genes are TRBV27 and TRBJ2-7; no firm D call. The germline gives CDR1 MNHEY, CDR2 SMNVEV (reference sequence). This CDR3 spans 16 amino acids. V was clipped by 0 bases and J by 0 bases, with 12 bases between them. CDR3 protein: CASSLSEGTSSYEQYF. CDR3 bases: TGTGCCAGCAGTTTATCGGAAGGAACCAGCTCCTACGAGCAGTACTTC.

The chain links TRBV7-6 to TRBJ1-3, with TRBD1 matching over 9 bases. Germline V gene lookup returns CDR1 SGHVS and CDR2 FNYEAQ. The length of the CDR3 is 14 residues. With V trimmed by 6 bases and J by 7 bases, 7 bases remained unmatched. CDR3: CASSPGQGMNTIYF. In nucleotides, the CDR3 is TGTGCCAGCAGTCCGGGACAGGGAATGAACACCATATATTTT.

This clonotype was counted only a few times. The chain couples TRBV6-1 to TRBJ2-1; 12 bases fit TRBD2. Unmatched junction bases numbered 4, after V lost 1 base and J lost 3 bases. This CDR3 comprises 17 residues. Germline V gives CDR1 MNHNS, CDR2 SASEGT. In DNA form, the CDR3 reads TGTGCCAGCAGTGAAGAAGGACTAGCGGGGATCTACAATGAGCAGTTCTTC. This encodes CASSEEGLAGIYNEQFF.

The chain recombines TRBV20-1 with TRBJ2-3; D uncertain. Germline CDR1 reads DFQATT; CDR2 reads SNEGSKA (reference sequence). The CDR3 has 15 residues. The V end was cut by 4 bases, the J end by 8 bases, with 22 bases between. CDR3 DNA sequence: TGCAGTGCTATCCCTCTGGAGCCTGGGCAAGGTACGCAGTATTTT. Amino acid sequence: CSAIPLEPGQGTQYF.

The chain joins TRBV3-1 to TRBJ1-3, with 8 bases aligning to TRBD1. The V and J ends lost 3 bases and 3 bases, in that order; junction bases with no gene match: 7. This CDR3 spans 16 amino acids. The germline CDR1 and CDR2 sequences are LGHDT and YNNKEL (reference sequence). CDR3 bases: TGTGCCAGCAGCCACGGGACAGGCCGGATTGGAAACACCATATATTTT. Its translation is CASSHGTGRIGNTIYF.

This clonotype was found a few times. The chain carries TRBV5-1 and TRBJ2-5; 7 bases are a match to TRBD1. The CDR3 covers 15 residues. The V gene's germline CDR1 is SGHRS and CDR2 YFSETQ. V was clipped by 3 bases and J by 4 bases; unmatched bases: 9. The CDR3 DNA is TGCGCCAGCAGCTCCCTCCAGGGGGAGAGAGAGACCCAGTACTTC. Translation: CASSSLQGERETQYF.

The chain recombines TRBV10-3 with TRBJ2-5, with TRBD2 identical over 9 bases. The CDR3 loop spans 17 amino acids. The junction had 7 bases not matched to a gene; V was cut back by 2 bases and J by 0 bases. Looked up from germline, CDR1 is ENHRY and CDR2 is SYGVKD. In DNA form, the CDR3 reads TGTGCCATCAGTGAGGGGGCTAGCGGGATGTACCAAGAGACCCAGTACTTC. Translated: CAISEGASGMYQETQYF.

This chain links TRBV12-3 or TRBV12-4 with TRBJ2-1; the D gene is possibly TRBD2 (5 bases). Trimming took off 6 bases at V and 4 bases at J, with 19 bases between the two ends. The CDR3 length is 16 residues. CDR3 sequence: CASRPGIPMIYNEQFF. The CDR3 nucleotides read TGTGCCAGCAGGCCCGGGATCCCGATGATATACAATGAGCAGTTCTTC.

This clonotype was recorded a few times. This rearrangement joins TRBV25-1 to TRBJ1-1, with D perhaps matching TRBD1 (6 bases). The V gene lost 6 bases and the J gene lost 1 base, with 9 bases spanning the gap. Germline values: CDR1 MGHDK, CDR2 SYGVNS. The CDR3 contains 13 residues. As DNA, the CDR3 is TGTGCCAGCAGGTACAGGGAGAACACTGAAGCTTTCTTT. It is translated as CASRYRENTEAFF.

V gene TRBV11-3 combines with J gene TRBJ1-6; no clear D. The CDR3 consists of 12 residues. Trimming cost V 5 bases and J 8 bases, with 7 bases left between them. Per the germline V gene, CDR1 is SGHNT and CDR2 is YENEEA. The CDR3 DNA follows: TGTGCCAGCAGCCTAGGAGATTCACCCCTCCACTTT. Amino acid sequence: CASSLGDSPLHF.

This clonotype was detected only a few times. The J gene is TRBJ2-1, the V gene TRBV12-3 or TRBV12-4; 9 bases map to TRBD2. V lost 7 bases to trimming and J lost 4 bases; unmatched junction nucleotides: 5. The CDR3 runs to 14 residues. The CDR3, as DNA: TGTGCCAGCACCAGCGGGGGGATATACAATGAGCAGTTCTTC. Translation: CASTSGGIYNEQFF.

The J gene is TRBJ2-7, the V gene TRBV7-2, with a tentative D call TRBD2 (5 bases). The germline gives CDR1 SGHTA, CDR2 FQGNSA. The CDR3 length is 16 residues. Trimming shortened V by 3 bases and J by 0 bases, and 15 bases separated the two germline ends. The CDR3 here is CASSLRAASASYEQYF. CDR3 nucleotide sequence: TGTGCCAGCAGCTTGAGAGCGGCCTCCGCCTCCTACGAGCAGTACTTC.

The V gene is TRBV12-3 or TRBV12-4, the J gene TRBJ1-4; possible D gene TRBD1, 6 bases. V was trimmed by 4 bases and J by 5 bases, leaving 11 bases between them. The CDR3 sequence is 14 residues long. The chain's CDR3 is CASSWTAENEKLFF. CDR3 DNA: TGTGCCAGCAGTTGGACAGCCGAGAATGAAAAACTGTTTTTT.

This chain connects TRBV19 to TRBJ2-7, with D unresolved. This CDR3 spans 14 amino acids. Trimming took off 3 bases at V and 0 bases at J, with 9 bases between the two ends. CDR1 is LNHDA and CDR2 is SQIVND in the germline V gene (reference sequence). The chain's CDR3 is CASSIHASSYEQYF. The CDR3 region has the DNA TGTGCCAGTAGTATCCATGCATCCTCCTACGAGCAGTACTTC.

There are many counts of this clonotype. The gene calls are TRBV25-1 and TRBJ2-1, with a possible D match to TRBD2 (5 bases). Trimming took 8 bases from V and 0 from J, leaving 11 bases between them. Looked up from germline, CDR1 is MGHDK and CDR2 is SYGVNS. The CDR3 spans 14 residues. Written as DNA, the CDR3 is TGTGCCAGCGCCCTAGGGAGCTCCTACAATGAGCAGTTCTTC. It codes for CASALGSSYNEQFF.

This clonotype was seen a handful of times. This chain joins TRBV7-2 and TRBJ2-1; D remains unclear. Germline assignment: CDR1 SGHTA and CDR2 FQGNSA. Trimming cost V 1 base and J 8 bases, with 6 bases left between them. The CDR3 loop spans 12 amino acids. CDR3 loop: CASSLGSHEQFF. As DNA, the CDR3 is TGTGCCAGCAGCTTAGGCTCCCATGAGCAGTTCTTC.

V usage is TRBV20-1 and J usage is TRBJ2-3; the D gene could be TRBD1 or TRBD2 (5 bases each). CDR1 and CDR2 from the germline V gene are DFQATT and SNEGSKA (reference sequence). Trimming took off 0 bases at V and 4 bases at J, with 14 bases between the two ends. The CDR3 runs to 15 residues. The CDR3 DNA reads as TGCAGTGCTAGAGATGGGGCGGGTGGGCCAGATACGCAGTATTTT. Its protein is CSARDGAGGPDTQYF.

The chain is built from TRBV7-2 and TRBJ2-3, with D possibly matching TRBD1 (5 bases). Trimming cost V 1 base and J 5 bases, with 10 bases left between them. The length of the CDR3 is 14 residues. Germline CDR1 and CDR2: SGHTA and FQGNSA. Written as DNA, the CDR3 is TGTGCCAGCAGCTTAGGGACATCCGGAGATACGCAGTATTTT. Residues: CASSLGTSGDTQYF.

V usage is TRBV25-1 and J usage is TRBJ2-7; D not resolved. Germline V CDR1 and CDR2: MGHDK, SYGVNS. CDR3 size: 13 residues. V was trimmed by 4 bases and J by 4 bases, leaving 11 bases between them. This CDR3 is CASSVGILYEQYF. DNA for the CDR3: TGTGCCAGCAGTGTGGGGATTCTATACGAGCAGTACTTC.

This clonotype was counted only a few times. The chain links TRBV4-2 to TRBJ2-7, with D possibly being TRBD1 (6 bases). Germline V gives CDR1 LGHNA, CDR2 YNFKEQ. V lost 0 bases to trimming and J lost 2 bases, with 11 bases between them. The CDR3 has 15 residues. The CDR3 nucleotides are TGTGCCAGCAGCCAAGATGAGGGGGTTACCTACGAGCAGTACTTC. Protein: CASSQDEGVTYEQYF.

V gene TRBV7-9 combines with J gene TRBJ2-1, with D possibly matching TRBD2 (5 bases). V lost 5 bases and J 0 bases, leaving 11 bases between the germline ends. The CDR3 length is 15 residues. From germline, CDR1 is SEHNR and CDR2 FQNEAQ (reference sequence). The CDR3 spells CASSPTGISYNEQFF. The CDR3 region has the DNA TGTGCCAGCAGCCCGACGGGAATCTCCTACAATGAGCAGTTCTTC.

This clonotype showed up just a few times. This chain uses TRBV4-2 with TRBJ2-5, with TRBD1 as a possible D gene (5 bases). The CDR3 consists of 16 residues. V gave up 2 bases and J gave up 2 bases, with 15 bases separating them. From germline, CDR1 is LGHNA and CDR2 YNFKEQ. The CDR3 sequence is CASSQHLVGPQETQYF. DNA of the CDR3: TGTGCCAGCAGCCAACATCTGGTGGGGCCACAAGAGACCCAGTACTTC.

This clonotype was counted many times. V is TRBV13 and J is TRBJ2-1, with TRBD2 identical over 8 bases. This CDR3 has 15 amino acids. CDR1 and CDR2 (germline): PRHDT, FYEKMQ (reference sequence). J was trimmed by 0 bases and V by 6 bases; bases with no gene match: 4. For the CDR3, the DNA is TGTGCCAGCAGAAAACGGGGGGGCTCCTACAATGAGCAGTTCTTC. Translated: CASRKRGGSYNEQFF.

This clonotype was observed a few times. The chain combines TRBV5-1 with TRBJ2-2, with TRBD2 matching 10 bases. The germline V gene encodes CDR1 SGHRS and CDR2 YFSETQ. V was clipped by 0 bases and J by 1 base; unmatched bases: 3. This CDR3 comprises 17 residues. The CDR3 coding sequence is TGCGCCAGCAGCTTGGCCCTAGCGGGGGAGAACACCGGGGAGCTGTTTTTT. Translated: CASSLALAGENTGELFF. The full variable domain, completed using reference TRBV5-1 and TRBJ2-2, is KAGVTQTPRYLIKTRGQQVTLSCSPISGHRSVSWYQQTPGQGLQFLFEYFSETQRNKGNFPGRFSGRQFSNSRSEMNVSTLELGDSALYLCASSLALAGENTGELFFGEGSRLTVL.

The table lists this clonotype with a few counts. This chain links TRBV9 with TRBJ2-2, with a possible D match to TRBD2 (5 bases). Trimming took off 0 bases at V and 4 bases at J, with 13 bases between the two ends. Germline V gives CDR1 SGDLS, CDR2 YYNGEE. The CDR3 sequence is 16 residues long. CDR3: CASSVGDSVGTGELFF. As DNA, the CDR3 is TGTGCCAGCAGCGTAGGGGATAGCGTCGGCACCGGGGAGCTGTTTTTT.

The V gene is TRBV29-1, the J gene TRBJ1-6; 7 nucleotides match TRBD1. Looked up from germline, CDR1 is SQVTM and CDR2 is ANQGSEA. This CDR3 is built from 13 residues. After removal of 1 base from V and 10 bases from J, the junction contained 4 bases not matched to a gene. The CDR3 loop is CSVEVQGESPLHF. For the CDR3, the DNA is TGCAGCGTTGAAGTCCAGGGGGAATCACCCCTCCACTTT.

The gene calls are TRBV2 and TRBJ2-2; D perhaps matches TRBD1 (6 bases). The V gene lost 1 base and the J gene lost 6 bases, with 9 bases spanning the gap. Germline V gene data show CDR1 as SNHLY and CDR2 as FYNNEI. The CDR3 has 14 residues. CDR3 sequence reads: CASSEVWGPGELFF. The CDR3 nucleotides read TGTGCCAGCAGTGAAGTGTGGGGGCCCGGGGAGCTGTTTTTT.

The chain uses TRBV5-1 and TRBJ2-3, with TRBD1 matching 9 bases. J was trimmed by 6 bases and V by 3 bases; bases with no gene match: 2. The germline gives CDR1 SGHRS, CDR2 YFSETQ. The CDR3 covers 13 residues. The CDR3 bases are TGCGCCAGCAGCTCCGGGACAGGGGATACGCAGTATTTT. The encoded protein is CASSSGTGDTQYF.

The chain combines TRBV7-2 with TRBJ2-7, with 7 bases lining up with TRBD1. The CDR3 sequence is 14 residues long. Germline CDR1 reads SGHTA; CDR2 reads FQGNSA. J lost 6 bases, V lost 1 base, and 6 bases had no gene match. The CDR3 sequence is CASSLEGAYGEQYF. The DNA of the CDR3 is TGTGCCAGCAGCTTAGAGGGGGCTTACGGCGAGCAGTACTTC.

This clonotype was seen a few times. V usage is TRBV5-6 and J usage is TRBJ2-1; 9 bases are shared with TRBD1. This CDR3 comprises 15 residues. The J segment lost 6 bases and the V segment lost 4 bases, leaving 8 bases of the junction unmatched. CDR1 is SGHDT and CDR2 is YYEEEE in the germline V gene. The DNA of the CDR3 is TGTGCCAGCAGCATCGGGACAGGGAGTATCAATGAGCAGTTCTTC. Protein product: CASSIGTGSINEQFF.

The chain is built from TRBV18 and TRBJ2-5; TRBD1 might be the D (5 bases). The CDR3 contains 14 residues. V was trimmed by 2 bases and J by 1 base, leaving 8 bases between them. Per the germline V gene, CDR1 is KGHSH and CDR2 is LQKENI. The CDR3 loop reads CASSPSTAQETQYF. CDR3 bases: TGTGCCAGCTCACCATCGACAGCCCAAGAGACCCAGTACTTC.